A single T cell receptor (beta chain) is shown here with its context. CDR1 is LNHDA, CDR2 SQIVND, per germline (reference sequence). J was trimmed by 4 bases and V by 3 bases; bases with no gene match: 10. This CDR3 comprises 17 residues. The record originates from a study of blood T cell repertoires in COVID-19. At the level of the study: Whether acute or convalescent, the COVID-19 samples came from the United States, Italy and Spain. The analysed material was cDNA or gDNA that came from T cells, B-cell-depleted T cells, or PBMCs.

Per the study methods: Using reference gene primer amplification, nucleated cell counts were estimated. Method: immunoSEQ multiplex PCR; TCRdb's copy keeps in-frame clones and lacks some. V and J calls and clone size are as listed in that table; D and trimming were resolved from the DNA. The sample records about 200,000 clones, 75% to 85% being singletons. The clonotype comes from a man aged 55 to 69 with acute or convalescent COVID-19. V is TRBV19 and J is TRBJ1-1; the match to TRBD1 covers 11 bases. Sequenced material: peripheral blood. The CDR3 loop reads CASSIRTGGDLGTEAFF. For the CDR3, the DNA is TGTGCCAGTAGTATCAGGACAGGGGGCGATCTTGGCACTGAAGCTTTCTTT.